This TCR beta chain was captured by sequencing in a study of response to subunit inactivated influenza vaccine. TCRdb reprocessed the RT-PCR reads with MiXCR, giving one entry per CDR3 protein. The profile shows about 190,000 distinct CDR3 sequences, approximately 14% of them singletons. Whole-study results and caveats: The authors proposed limited new T cell recruitment per seasonal influenza vaccination.

As regards this clonotype: The antigen is undetermined.

The clonotype originates from a man aged 50-60 years who received an inactivated influenza vaccine. Sequencing was performed on CD8+ T cells sorted from PBMCs, taken more than 4 days after vaccination.

CDR3 sequence (DNA): TGTGCCAGCAGCCTAAAAGGGTTTTCCTACAATGAGCAGTTCTTC. Residues: CASSLKGFSYNEQFF. This chain connects TRBV7-9 to TRBJ2-1; D is ambiguous. In germline, CDR1 is SEHNR, CDR2 FQNEAQ (reference sequence). V lost 5 bases and J lost 1, with 12 bases in between. The CDR3 extends over 15 amino acids.